This T cell receptor (beta chain) originates from a study of CD8+CD57+ T cells in acquired aplastic anemia. Across the study: Recorded DNA amounts for sorted CD4+ and CD8+ cells had an average of 3.2 ug. Findings and limits, study-wide: Controls did not differ significantly from patients in CD8+ Simpson's diversity. Patients had twenty-nine CD8+ CDR3 sequences in common with controls (the shared set).

Genomic DNA acted as the template from which TCR beta VDJ combination and CDR3 sequence profiling were carried out. TCRdb re-called the reads through MiXCR, storing one row per CDR3 protein. The sample has around 150,000 distinct CDR3 sequences, around 75% seen once; the top ten hold approximately 42%. In patients chosen for sequencing, flow cytometry had shown CD8+CD57+ cell expansion. No therapy was given to patients before blood sampling. Trimming stripped 5 bases from V and 8 bases from J, with 8 bases between. This CDR3 has 11 residues. Germline V lookup: CDR1 SGHVS, CDR2 FNYEAQ. This clonotype was seen a few times. Its antigen is not identified.

This TCR was sampled from a human donor with aplastic anemia. V usage is TRBV7-6 and J usage is TRBJ2-3; D is perhaps TRBD1 (6 bases). The sample was sorted CD4+, CD8+, or CD8+CD57+ T cells (not recorded which) from PBMCs. The CDR3 nucleotides are TGTGCCAGCAGCCCCAGGGGTACGCAGTATTTT. Translation gives CASSPRGTQYF.